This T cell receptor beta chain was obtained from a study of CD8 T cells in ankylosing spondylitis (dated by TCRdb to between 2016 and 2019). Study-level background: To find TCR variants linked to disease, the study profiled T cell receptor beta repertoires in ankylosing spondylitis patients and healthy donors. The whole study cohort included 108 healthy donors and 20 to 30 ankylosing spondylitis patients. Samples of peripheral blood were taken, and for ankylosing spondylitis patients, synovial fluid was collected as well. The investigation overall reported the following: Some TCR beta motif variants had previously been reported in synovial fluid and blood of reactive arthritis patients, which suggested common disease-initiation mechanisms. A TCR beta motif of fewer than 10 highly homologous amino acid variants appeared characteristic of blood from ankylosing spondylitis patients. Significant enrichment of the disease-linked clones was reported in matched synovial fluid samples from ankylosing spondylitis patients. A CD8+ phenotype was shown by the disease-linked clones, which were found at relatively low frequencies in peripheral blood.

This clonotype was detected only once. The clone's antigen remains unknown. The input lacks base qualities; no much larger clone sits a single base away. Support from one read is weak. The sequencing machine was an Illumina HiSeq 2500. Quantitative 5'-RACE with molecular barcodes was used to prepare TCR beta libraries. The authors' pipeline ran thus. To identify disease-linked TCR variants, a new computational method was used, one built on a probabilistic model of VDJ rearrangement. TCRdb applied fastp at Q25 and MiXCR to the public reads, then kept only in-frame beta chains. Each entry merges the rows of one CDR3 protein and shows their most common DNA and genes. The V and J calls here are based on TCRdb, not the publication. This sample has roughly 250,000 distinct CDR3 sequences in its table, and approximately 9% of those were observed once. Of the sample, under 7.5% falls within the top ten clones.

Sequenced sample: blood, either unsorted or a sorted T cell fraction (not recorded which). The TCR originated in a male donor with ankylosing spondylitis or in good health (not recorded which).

This receptor has the CDR3 CASGYTGNYGYTF. The bases are TGTGCCAGCGGGTATACAGGGAACTATGGCTACACCTTC. In this chain, TRBV6-1 is recombined with TRBJ1-2; 6 matching bases give a weak D call of TRBD1. According to the germline V gene, CDR1 reads MNHNS and CDR2 reads SASEGT. V and J lose 8 bases and 2 bases, and a span of 12 bases separates them. The CDR3 goes from the cysteine to the phenylalanine over 13 residues. Kept here is only the CDR3 DNA, which spans 39 bases and is read in frame from base 1.